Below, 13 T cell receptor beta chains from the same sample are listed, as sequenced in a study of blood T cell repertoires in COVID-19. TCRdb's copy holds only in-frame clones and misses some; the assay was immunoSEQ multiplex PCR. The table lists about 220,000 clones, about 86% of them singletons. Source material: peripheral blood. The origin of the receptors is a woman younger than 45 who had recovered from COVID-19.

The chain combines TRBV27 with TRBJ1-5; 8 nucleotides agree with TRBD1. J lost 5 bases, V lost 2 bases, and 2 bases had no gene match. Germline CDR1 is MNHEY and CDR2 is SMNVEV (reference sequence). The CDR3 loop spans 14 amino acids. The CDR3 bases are TGTGCCAGCAGTTTACAGGGGGCAGATCAGCCCCAGCATTTT. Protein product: CASSLQGADQPQHF.

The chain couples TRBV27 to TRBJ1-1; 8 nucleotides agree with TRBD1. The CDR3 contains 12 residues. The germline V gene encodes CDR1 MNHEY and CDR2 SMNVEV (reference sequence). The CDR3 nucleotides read TGTGTTACAGGGGGGCCGAACACTGAAGCTTTCTTT. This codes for CVTGGPNTEAFF.

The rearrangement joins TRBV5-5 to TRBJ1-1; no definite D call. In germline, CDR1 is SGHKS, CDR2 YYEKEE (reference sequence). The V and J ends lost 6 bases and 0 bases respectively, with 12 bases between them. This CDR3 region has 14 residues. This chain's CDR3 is CASTGGAMNTEAFF. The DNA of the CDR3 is TGTGCCAGCACTGGCGGAGCCATGAACACTGAAGCTTTCTTT.

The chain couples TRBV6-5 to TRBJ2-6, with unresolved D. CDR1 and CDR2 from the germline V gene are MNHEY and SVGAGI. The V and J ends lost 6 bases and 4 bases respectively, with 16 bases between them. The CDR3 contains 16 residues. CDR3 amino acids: CASSYRRGQGANVLTF. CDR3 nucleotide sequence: TGTGCCAGCAGCTACCGCCGTGGGCAGGGGGCCAACGTCCTGACTTTC.

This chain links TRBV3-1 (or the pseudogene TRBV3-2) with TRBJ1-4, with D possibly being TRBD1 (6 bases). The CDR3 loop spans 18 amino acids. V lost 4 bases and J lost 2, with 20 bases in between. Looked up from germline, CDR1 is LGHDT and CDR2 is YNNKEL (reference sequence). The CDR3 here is CASSRPPPHRVTNEKLFF. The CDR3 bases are TGTGCCAGCAGCCGCCCACCCCCCCACAGGGTCACTAATGAAAAACTGTTTTTT.

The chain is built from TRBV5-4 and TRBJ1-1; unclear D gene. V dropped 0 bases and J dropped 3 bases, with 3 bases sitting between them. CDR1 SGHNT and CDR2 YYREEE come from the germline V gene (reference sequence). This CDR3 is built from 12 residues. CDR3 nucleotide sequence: TGTGCCAGCAGCTTGGACTACACTGAAGCTTTCTTT. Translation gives CASSLDYTEAFF.

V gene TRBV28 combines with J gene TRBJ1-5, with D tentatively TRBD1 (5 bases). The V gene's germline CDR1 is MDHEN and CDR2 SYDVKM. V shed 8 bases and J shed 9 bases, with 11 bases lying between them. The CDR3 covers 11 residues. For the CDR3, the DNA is TGTGCCAGCCGGACCGGGGGGCCCCAGCATTTT. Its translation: CASRTGGPQHF.

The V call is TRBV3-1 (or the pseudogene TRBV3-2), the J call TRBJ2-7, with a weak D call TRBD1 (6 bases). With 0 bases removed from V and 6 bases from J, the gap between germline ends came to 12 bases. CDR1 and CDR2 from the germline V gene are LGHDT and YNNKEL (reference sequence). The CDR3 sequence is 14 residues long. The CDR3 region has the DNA TGTGCCAGCAGCCAAGATTACAGGGCTTTCGAGCAGTACTTC. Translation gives CASSQDYRAFEQYF.

CDR3 sequence reads: CASSYRPGTEPTEAFF. The CDR3 coding sequence is TGTGCCAGCAGCTATCGTCCCGGGACAGAACCCACTGAAGCTTTCTTT. The chain employs TRBV7-3 and TRBJ1-1; 7 nucleotides agree with TRBD1. The CDR3 is 16 amino acids. The junction had 12 bases not matched to a gene; V was cut back by 4 bases and J by 4 bases. The germline V gene encodes CDR1 SGHTA and CDR2 FQGTGA.

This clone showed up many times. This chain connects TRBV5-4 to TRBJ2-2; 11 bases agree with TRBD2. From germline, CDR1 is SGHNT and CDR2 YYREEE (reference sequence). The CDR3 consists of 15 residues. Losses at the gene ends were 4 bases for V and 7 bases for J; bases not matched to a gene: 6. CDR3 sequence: CASSPGTSGYGELFF. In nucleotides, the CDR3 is TGTGCCAGCAGCCCTGGGACTAGCGGATACGGGGAGCTGTTTTTT.

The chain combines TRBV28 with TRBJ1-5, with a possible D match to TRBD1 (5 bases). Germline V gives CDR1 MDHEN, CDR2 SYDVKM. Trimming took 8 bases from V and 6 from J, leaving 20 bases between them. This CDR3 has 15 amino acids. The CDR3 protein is CASGSRQGGSQPQHF. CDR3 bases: TGTGCCAGCGGGTCGCGGCAGGGAGGGAGTCAGCCCCAGCATTTT.

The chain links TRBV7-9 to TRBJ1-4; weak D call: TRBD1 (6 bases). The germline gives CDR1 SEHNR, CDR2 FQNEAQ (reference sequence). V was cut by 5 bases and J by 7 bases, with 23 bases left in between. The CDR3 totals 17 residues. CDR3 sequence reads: CASSRLLQGGNSEKLFF. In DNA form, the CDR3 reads TGTGCCAGCAGCCGTCTCTTACAGGGTGGGAATAGTGAAAAACTGTTTTTT.

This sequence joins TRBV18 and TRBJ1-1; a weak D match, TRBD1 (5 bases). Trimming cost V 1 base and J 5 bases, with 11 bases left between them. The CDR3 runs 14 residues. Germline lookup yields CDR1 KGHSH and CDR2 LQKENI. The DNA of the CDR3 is TGTGCCAGCTCACCACTCTCGGGGGAAACTGAAGCTTTCTTT. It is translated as CASSPLSGETEAFF.